These 10 T cell receptor beta chains were sequenced from one sample in a study of early T cells in non-severe SARS-CoV-2 infection. MiXCR, applied by TCRdb to the 5' RACE reads, yields one record per CDR3 protein. The repertoire has 57,000 or so distinct CDR3 sequences, around 5.2% of them found once; the top ten carry roughly 7%. The source material was whole blood. The receptors were sampled from an adult who was a healthcare worker with PCR-confirmed SARS-CoV-2 infection or an uninfected control (not recorded which).

This clonotype is categorized as medium-sized. The chain uses TRBV28 and TRBJ2-5; 9 bases align to TRBD1. Looked up from germline, CDR1 is MDHEN and CDR2 is SYDVKM. The CDR3 extends over 14 amino acids. V lost 6 bases and J lost 4; bases outside the gene matches: 6. The CDR3 nucleotides are TGTGCCAGCAGCAATCCGGGACAGGGAGAGACCCAGTACTTC. This gives the protein CASSNPGQGETQYF.

This clonotype was seen many times. The rearrangement joins TRBV7-2 to TRBJ2-2; D may be TRBD2 (5 bases). Trimming removed 5 bases at V and 1 base at J, with 8 bases between. The CDR3 consists of 14 residues. The germline CDR1 and CDR2 sequences are SGHTA and FQGNSA. This CDR3 is CASSPSRNTGELFF. In nucleotides, the CDR3 is TGTGCCAGCAGCCCTAGCAGGAACACCGGGGAGCTGTTTTTT. Variable domain in full (rest from reference TRBV7-2 and TRBJ2-2): GAGVSQSPSNKVTEKGKDVELRCDPISGHTALYWYRQSLGQGLEFLIYFQGNSAPDKSGLPSDRFSAERTGGSVSTLTIQRTQQEDSAVYLCASSPSRNTGELFFGEGSRLTVL.

This rearrangement joins TRBV7-9 to TRBJ2-1; 13 bases map to TRBD2. Germline CDR1 and CDR2: SEHNR and FQNEAQ (reference sequence). This CDR3 region has 21 residues. The V and J ends lost 1 base and 1 base, in that order; junction bases with no gene match: 13. The CDR3 sequence is CASSLGARLAGGERSYNEQFF. The CDR3, as DNA: TGTGCCAGCAGCTTAGGTGCGAGACTAGCGGGGGGAGAAAGGTCCTACAATGAGCAGTTCTTC.

At least ten counts were recorded for this clonotype. The chain has TRBV10-3 and TRBJ2-3; 13 bases map to TRBD2. This CDR3 is built from 16 residues. V trimming: 4 bases; J trimming: 4 bases; junction bases outside the gene matches: 5. Germline V gene sequence: CDR1 ENHRY, CDR2 SYGVKD. CDR3 protein: CAISARLAGGADTQYF. CDR3 coding DNA: TGTGCCATCAGTGCCAGACTAGCGGGAGGAGCAGATACGCAGTATTTT.

This clonotype was observed many times. The chain links TRBV6-6 to TRBJ2-7; TRBD2 matches 8 bases. There are 14 residues in the CDR3. Germline values: CDR1 MNHNY, CDR2 SVGAGI (reference sequence). Trimming cost V 3 bases and J 5 bases; bases outside gene matches: 6. CDR3 coding DNA: TGTGCCAGCAGTTATAGCGGGACTAGACACGAGCAGTACTTC. Protein: CASSYSGTRHEQYF.

The chain couples TRBV5-1 to TRBJ2-1; TRBD2 is a possible D gene (5 bases). V dropped 4 bases and J dropped 2 bases, with 13 bases sitting between them. This CDR3 is built from 15 residues. Germline assignment: CDR1 SGHRS and CDR2 YFSETQ. CDR3 bases: TGCGCCAGCAGCGGGAGCGGAGACGCCTACAATGAGCAGTTCTTC. This gives the protein CASSGSGDAYNEQFF.

This clonotype showed up many times. This rearrangement joins TRBV12-3 or TRBV12-4 to TRBJ1-1, with D unresolved. The V end was cut by 8 bases, the J end by 1 base, with 17 bases between. The CDR3 loop spans 15 amino acids. CDR3 sequence (DNA): TGTGCCAGCGTTAGGCAGGAGGGCGGGAACACTGAAGCTTTCTTT. It yields the protein CASVRQEGGNTEAFF.

This clonotype was recorded only once. This sequence joins TRBV19 and TRBJ2-2; the match to TRBD1 covers 11 bases. The CDR3 loop spans 16 amino acids. The germline V gene has CDR1 LNHDA and CDR2 SQIVND (reference sequence). The trim removed 5 bases at V and 6 bases at J, leaving 8 bases unmatched. CDR3 bases: TGTGCCAGTAGTGTCCTCAGGGGACAGGGGGCCGGGGAGCTGTTTTTT. Translating gives CASSVLRGQGAGELFF.

This clonotype was detected many times. The chain joins TRBV5-1 to TRBJ2-5; D is unresolved. CDR1 and CDR2 (germline): SGHRS, YFSETQ. V lost 6 bases to trimming and J lost 3 bases, with 6 bases between them. CDR3 length: 11 amino acids. In DNA form, the CDR3 reads TGCGCCAGCATTGAGGAAGAGACCCAGTACTTC. This sequence encodes CASIEEETQYF.

The sample holds many counts of this clonotype. This chain joins TRBV7-9 and TRBJ1-2; D is unresolved. V was pared by 5 bases and J by 8 bases, with 18 bases between. The CDR3 runs 14 residues. Germline CDR1 and CDR2: SEHNR and FQNEAQ (reference sequence). CDR3 sequence (DNA): TGTGCCAGCAGCCTCCACGGTTTAGGTCGGGGCTACACCTTC. Translated, it gives CASSLHGLGRGYTF.